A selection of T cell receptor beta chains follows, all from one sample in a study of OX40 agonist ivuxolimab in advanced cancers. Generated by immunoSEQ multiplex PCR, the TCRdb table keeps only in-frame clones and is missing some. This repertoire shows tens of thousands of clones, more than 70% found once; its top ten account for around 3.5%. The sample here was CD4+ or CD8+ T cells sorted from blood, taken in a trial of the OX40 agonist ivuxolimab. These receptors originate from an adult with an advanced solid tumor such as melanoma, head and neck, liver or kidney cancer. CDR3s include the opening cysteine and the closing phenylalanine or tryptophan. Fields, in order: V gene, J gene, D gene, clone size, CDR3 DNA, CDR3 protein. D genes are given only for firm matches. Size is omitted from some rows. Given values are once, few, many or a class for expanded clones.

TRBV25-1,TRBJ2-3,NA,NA,TGTGCCAGCAGTGAGGGGATGAAGCAGTATTTT,CASSEGMKQYF
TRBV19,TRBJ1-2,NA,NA,TGTGCCAGTAGTATAGACGGGAACTATGGCTACACCTTC,CASSIDGNYGYTF
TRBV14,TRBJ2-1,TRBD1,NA,TGTGCCAGCAGCCTCCGGACAGGGGGATACAATGAGCAGTTCTTC,CASSLRTGGYNEQFF
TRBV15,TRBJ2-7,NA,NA,TGTGCCACCAGCAGAGGGGTGGGAGCGCGGGAGCAGTACTTC,CATSRGVGAREQYF
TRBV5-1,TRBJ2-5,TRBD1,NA,TGCGCCACCTCTTCGGGACAGGCGAAAGAGACCCAGTACTTC,CATSSGQAKETQYF
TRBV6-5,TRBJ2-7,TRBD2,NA,TGTGCCACTAGACTAGCGGGAGATAGCGAGCAGTACTTC,CATRLAGDSEQYF
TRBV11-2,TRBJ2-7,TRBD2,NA,TGTGCCAGCAGCCCCCAGCGGGGGGAATACGAGCAGTACTTC,CASSPQRGEYEQYF
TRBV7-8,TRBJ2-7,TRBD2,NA,TGCGCCAGCAGCTTAGCGGGAGGGGTCTACGAGCAGTACTTC,CASSLAGGVYEQYF
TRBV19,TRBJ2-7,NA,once,TGTGCCAGTAGTGCGGGCCTGTCCCGTCTCACCTACGAGCAGTACTTC,CASSAGLSRLTYEQYF
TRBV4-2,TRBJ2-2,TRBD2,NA,TGTGCCAGCAGCCTTGGACTAGCTATAGCCGGGGAGCTGTTTTTT,CASSLGLAIAGELFF
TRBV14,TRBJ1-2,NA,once,TGTGCCAGCAGCCAAGTCGGCAACTATGGCTACACCTTC,CASSQVGNYGYTF
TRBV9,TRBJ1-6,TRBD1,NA,TGTGCCAGCAGCGTAGGTGGGACAGGCTCTAATTCACCCCTCCACTTT,CASSVGGTGSNSPLHF
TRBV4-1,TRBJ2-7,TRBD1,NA,TGCGCCAGCAGCCACGGACAGGGAGGCACCTACGAGCAGTACTTC,CASSHGQGGTYEQYF
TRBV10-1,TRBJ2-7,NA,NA,TGCGCCAGTGGTCGGAGTACCTACGAGCAGTACTTC,CASGRSTYEQYF
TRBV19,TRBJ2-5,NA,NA,TGTGCCAGTAGTATTATTCCGGCAGGGAAAGAGACCCAGTACTTC,CASSIIPAGKETQYF
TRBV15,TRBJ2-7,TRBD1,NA,TGTGCCACCAGCAGGGACAGGGTTTACGAGCAGTACTTC,CATSRDRVYEQYF
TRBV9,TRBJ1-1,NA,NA,TGTGCCAGCAGCCAAAAAGGGGGCACTGAAGCTTTCTTT,CASSQKGGTEAFF
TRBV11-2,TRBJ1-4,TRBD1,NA,TGTGCCAGCAGCTTACCTATAGGGACAGGGACTGAAAAACTGTTTTTT,CASSLPIGTGTEKLFF
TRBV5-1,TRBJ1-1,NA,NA,TGCGCCAGCAGCTTGCACCTGGGGACTGAAGCTTTCTTT,CASSLHLGTEAFF
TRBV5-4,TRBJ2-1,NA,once,TGTGCCAGCAGCTTAGAGCCCGCGGCGGATGAGCAGTTCTTC,CASSLEPAADEQFF
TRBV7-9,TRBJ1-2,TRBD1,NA,TGTGCCAGCAGCTTAGGTCCCGGACAGGGAATCAACTATGGCTACACCTTC,CASSLGPGQGINYGYTF
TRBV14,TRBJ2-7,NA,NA,TGTGCCAGCGGACAGAGATACTACGAGCAGTACTTC,CASGQRYYEQYF
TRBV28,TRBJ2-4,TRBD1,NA,TGTGCCAGCAGTTTATGGGGCGAGGGGGCGACCAAAAACATTCAGTACTTC,CASSLWGEGATKNIQYF
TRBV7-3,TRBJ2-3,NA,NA,TGTGCCAGCAGCTTAAATGAAGGAGATACGCAGTATTTT,CASSLNEGDTQYF
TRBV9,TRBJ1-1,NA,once,TGTGCCAGCAGCGCAGGGGTTTTTTTGAACACTGAAGCTTTCTTT,CASSAGVFLNTEAFF
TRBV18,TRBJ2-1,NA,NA,TGTGCCAGCTCTCCTACATTAGACAGCAATGAGCAGTTCTTC,CASSPTLDSNEQFF
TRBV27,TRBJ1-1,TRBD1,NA,TGTGCCAGCAGTCTCAGGCCGGGACAGGGTTCGGCTGAAGCTTTCTTT,CASSLRPGQGSAEAFF
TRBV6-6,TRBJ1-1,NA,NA,TGTGCCAGCAGTTCCTCGGTGGAGAACACTGAAGCTTTCTTT,CASSSSVENTEAFF
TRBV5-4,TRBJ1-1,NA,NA,TGTGCCAGCAGCTTGGGCGGGGGGAACACTGAAGCTTTCTTT,CASSLGGGNTEAFF
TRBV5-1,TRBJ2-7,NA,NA,TGCGCCAGCAGCTTGGGGCGGGGATCCTACGAGCAGTACTTC,CASSLGRGSYEQYF
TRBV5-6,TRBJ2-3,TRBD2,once,TGTGCCAGCAGCCCAAGGGGGCTAGCGGGGGTGATTACAGATACGCAGTATTTT,CASSPRGLAGVITDTQYF
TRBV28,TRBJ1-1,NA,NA,TGTGCCAGCTGGGTTCTGAACACTGAAGCTTTCTTT,CASWVLNTEAFF
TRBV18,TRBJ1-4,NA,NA,TGTGCCAGCTCACCCAGCCGGGGGGAAAAACTGTTTTTT,CASSPSRGEKLFF
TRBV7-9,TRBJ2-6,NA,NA,TGTGCCAGCAGCCCCAGCACTGGGGCCAACGTCCTGACTTTC,CASSPSTGANVLTF
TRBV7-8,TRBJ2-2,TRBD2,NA,TGTGCCAGCAGCTTGTCCGGGAGGGGCGAGCGGCGGGGCACCGGGGAGCTGTTTTTT,CASSLSGRGERRGTGELFF
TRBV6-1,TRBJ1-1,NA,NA,TGTGCCAGCAGTGAATTAGGCGGGCAGGGGTTGGTCCTGGAAGCTTTCTTT,CASSELGGQGLVLEAFF
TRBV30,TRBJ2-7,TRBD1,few,TGTGCCTGGAGTGTACAGGGGACAAAAGCCCATCTCGCCTACGAGCAGTACTTC,CAWSVQGTKAHLAYEQYF
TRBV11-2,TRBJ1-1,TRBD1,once,TGTGCCAGCAGCCTACGGACAGGGGGCTTTAACACTGAAGCTTTCTTT,CASSLRTGGFNTEAFF
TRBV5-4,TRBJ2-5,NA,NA,TGTGCCAGCAGCTTGGAAGAGACCCAGTACTTC,CASSLEETQYF
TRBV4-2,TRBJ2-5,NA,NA,TGTGCCAGCAGCCAAGTTACGGGGTCAGAGACCCAGTACTTC,CASSQVTGSETQYF
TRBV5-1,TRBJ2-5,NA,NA,TGCGCCAGCAGCTTAGACCAAGAGACCCAGTACTTC,CASSLDQETQYF
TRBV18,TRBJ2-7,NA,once,TGTGCCAGCTCACCTACCCGCTCCGGACAGCGTGGAGAGCAGTACTTC,CASSPTRSGQRGEQYF
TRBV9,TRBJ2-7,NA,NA,TGTGCCAGCAGCGCACAGGGAGCATCCTACGAGCAGTACTTC,CASSAQGASYEQYF
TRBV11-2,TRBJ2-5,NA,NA,TGTGCCAGCACCGCAGATACTCCCCCCCGGGGGCAGGAGACCCAGTACTTC,CASTADTPPRGQETQYF
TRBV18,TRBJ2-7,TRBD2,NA,TGTGCCAGCTCGCCTGTCGTGGGACTAGCGGGAGGCGAGCAGTACTTC,CASSPVVGLAGGEQYF
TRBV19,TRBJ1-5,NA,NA,TGTGCCAGTAGTACCCACCTAGACCAGCCCCAGCATTTT,CASSTHLDQPQHF
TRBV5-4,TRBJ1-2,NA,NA,TGTGCCAGCAGTAAGGGCCCCGGGTATGGCTACACCTTC,CASSKGPGYGYTF
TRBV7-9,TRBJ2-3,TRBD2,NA,TGTGCCAGCAGCCTGGCGGCGGGAGGGGCCGATACGCAGTATTTT,CASSLAAGGADTQYF
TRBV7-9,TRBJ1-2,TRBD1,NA,TGTGCCAGCAGCTTAGACAGGGGGCATGATGGCTACACCTTC,CASSLDRGHDGYTF
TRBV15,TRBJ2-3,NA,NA,TGTGCCACCAGCAGAGGATACAGGAGATCTAGCACAGATACGCAGTATTTT,CATSRGYRRSSTDTQYF
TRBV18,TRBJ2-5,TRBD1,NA,TGTGCCAGCTCACGCCAACAGGGGGGAGAGACCCAGTACTTC,CASSRQQGGETQYF
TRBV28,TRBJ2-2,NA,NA,TGTGCCAGCAGTTTCTCGACAGACACCGGGGAGCTGTTTTTT,CASSFSTDTGELFF
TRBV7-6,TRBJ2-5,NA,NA,TGTGCCAGCAGCTTACAGTTTACGGAGACCCAGTACTTC,CASSLQFTETQYF
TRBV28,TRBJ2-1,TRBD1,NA,TGTGCCAGCGTGGGGACAGGGGCCACCAGCGCCCTCTACAATGAGCAGTTCTTC,CASVGTGATSALYNEQFF
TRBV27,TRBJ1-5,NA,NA,TGTGCCAGCAGGGATCGCAATCAGCCCCAGCATTTT,CASRDRNQPQHF
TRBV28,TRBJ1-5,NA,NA,TGTGCCAGCAGTTTCGTAACAAGGGGCGCGGGGAATCAGCCCCAGCATTTT,CASSFVTRGAGNQPQHF
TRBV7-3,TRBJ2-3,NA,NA,TGTGCCAGCAGCTTAATGATGGGGGATACGCAGTATTTT,CASSLMMGDTQYF
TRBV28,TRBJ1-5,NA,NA,TGTGCCAGCAGCCCTGGCGACCTGGGACTACAAAATATAAATCAGCCCCAGCATTTT,CASSPGDLGLQNINQPQHF
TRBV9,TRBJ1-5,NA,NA,TGTGCCAGCAGCGTAGATGGGGGAGTGAGCAATCAGCCCCAGCATTTT,CASSVDGGVSNQPQHF